This T cell receptor (beta chain) was identified during a study of human T cells and chemical hapten exposure. Time point here: healthy volunteer bleed at 6 weeks. Unfractionated whole blood served as the source for total RNA extraction. This CDR3 has 14 residues. Germline-derived CDR1 and CDR2 are MNHEY and SVGEGT. The V end was cut by 2 bases, the J end by 9 bases, with 16 bases between. Individual cDNA molecules each carried unique molecular identifiers attached by the library. Each CDR3 protein gets one entry after TCRdb re-called the RACE reads with MiXCR. This table has about 65,000 distinct CDR3 sequences, about 6.5% appearing once.

The material sequenced was whole blood. This TCR came from a female donor in good health. Some clones in this sample may be carry-over from other donors' samples. The chain recombines TRBV6-2 or TRBV6-3 with TRBJ2-5; D is uncertain. The CDR3 region has the DNA TGTGCCAGCAGTTACGGCCCAGTGAGTGGGCCCCAGTACTTC. Amino acid sequence: CASSYGPVSGPQYF.